One T cell receptor (beta chain) is described in this entry. There is no known antigen for this receptor. Base-call qualities are not available, and no considerably larger clone is one nucleotide away. This sample was included in a study of blood T cells in healthy people across ages (dated by TCRdb to the mid-2010s). In the study overall: In model experiments, roughly one uniquely barcoded TCR beta cDNA molecule per two T cells was captured by template switching. Using deep sequencing normalized with unique cDNA molecular identifiers, the study measured how TCR beta repertoire diversity changes with age. The donors were divided into four age groups: young (average around 15 years), middle-aged (about 41), aged (approximately 59) and long-lived (roughly 86). Donors of different ages were randomly distributed across sequencing lanes to avoid experimental bias. Using the same blood draw, the study looked at two additional independent replicas of 1 million unique cDNA reads for two donors, one aged 18 to 30 and the other aged 80 or older.

The CDR3 numbers 18 residues from cysteine through phenylalanine. Here the CDR3 DNA is all that survives: 54 bases in frame from base 1. CDR1 and CDR2 are read off the germline V gene (reference sequence) as MNHEY and SMNVEV. Compared with germline, V lacks 0 bases and J lacks 5 bases; bases without a gene match: 12. Library creation used 5' RACE. The data were produced on an Illumina HiSeq 2500. The second PCR ran for roughly 6 to 11 cycles and used a J-beta primer mix along with a sample-barcoded 5' primer. A unique molecular identifier was introduced onto each TCR beta cDNA molecule by a template-switch 5' adaptor carrying 12 random nucleotides. Each sample yielded at least 3 million CDR3-containing paired-end reads. First-strand cDNA was synthesized from all RNA with the Mint cDNA synthesis kit, primed by a TRBC-specific oligonucleotide. After uracil-DNA glycosylase treatment, a first 18-cycle PCR used universal primers M1SS and BC2_uni_R on all cDNA. As for the original processing: For normalization, 1 million high-quality reads, each with a distinct molecular identifier, were randomly selected from each sample. Reads with shared molecular identifiers were discarded instead of being binned into consensus sequences. MiTCR, set to a Q25 quality threshold and the strictest error-elimination algorithm, was used for CDR3 identification, clonotype clustering and error correction. Lower-bound total TCR beta diversity was estimated with a nonparametric unseen species model using Euler transformation. TCRdb trimmed the raw reads at Q25, called clones with MiXCR and kept productive beta chains. Rows with a matching CDR3 protein are joined into one entry that keeps the most common DNA and genes. These V and J calls originate from TCRdb's pipeline instead of the authors' own analysis. For this sample the table gives 850,000 to 1,000,000 distinct CDR3 sequences, of which roughly 43% were detected only once. About an eighth of the sample is in the top ten clones.

Here is what the overall study found, with its caveats: Because the CMV infection status of the donors was unknown, age-related changes in expanded clonotypes may potentially have been confounded. Compared with the aged group, the long-lived group had more naive CD4+ T cells, fewer expanded clones and increased TCR diversity, suggesting age selection. As age increased, observed TCR beta diversity per million T cells dropped in a roughly linear way, and a significant reduction was already evident by age roughly 40. Estimates of total diversity based on one million sequenced T cells were regarded as lower bounds and as underestimates. The percentage of naive T cells measured by flow cytometry correlated strongly with observed TCR beta diversity. Bulk unsorted PBMC profiling prevented conclusive comparison of naive and antigen-experienced compartments.

The donors were under 40 Caucasian individuals from Russia, aged roughly 6 to 100 years, who were systemically healthy. Each donor gave approximately 9.4 milliliters of peripheral blood, drawn into EDTA-treated Vacutainer tubes. PBMCs were isolated by Ficoll-Paque density-gradient centrifugation, with at least 6.5 million obtained per sample. Trizol reagent was used to extract total RNA from the PBMCs, yielding at least 5.5 micrograms per sample. For every donor, an aliquot of PBMCs went through flow cytometry to measure the percentages of naive CD45RAhigh/CD27high T cells. This receptor was obtained from a man aged 30 to 39 in good health. Sequencing used blood. Recombination linked TRBV27 to TRBJ2-1, with 8 junctional bases fitting TRBD1. At the DNA level, the sequence is TGTGCCAGCAGTTTATCGAGGGCCGGGACAGGTTCGCACAATGAGCAGTTCTTC. Its translation is CASSLSRAGTGSHNEQFF.